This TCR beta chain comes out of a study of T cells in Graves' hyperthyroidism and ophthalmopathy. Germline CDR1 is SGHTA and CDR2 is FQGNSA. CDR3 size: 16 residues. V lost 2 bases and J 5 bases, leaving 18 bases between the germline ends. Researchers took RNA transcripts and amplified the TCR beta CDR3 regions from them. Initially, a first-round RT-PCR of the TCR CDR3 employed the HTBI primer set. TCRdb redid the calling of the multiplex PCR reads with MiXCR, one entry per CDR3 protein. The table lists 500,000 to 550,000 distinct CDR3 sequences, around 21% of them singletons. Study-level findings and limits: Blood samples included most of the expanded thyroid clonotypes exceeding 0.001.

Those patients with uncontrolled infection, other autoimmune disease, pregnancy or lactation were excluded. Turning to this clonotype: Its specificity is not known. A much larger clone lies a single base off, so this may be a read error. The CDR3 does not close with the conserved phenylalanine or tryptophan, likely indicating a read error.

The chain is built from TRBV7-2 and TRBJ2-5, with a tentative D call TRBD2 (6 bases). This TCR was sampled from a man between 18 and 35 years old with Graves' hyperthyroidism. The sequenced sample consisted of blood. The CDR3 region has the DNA TGTGCCAGCAGCTTAAACGGTCTGCGGGGAGGTGAGACCCAGTACCTC. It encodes CASSLNGLRGGETQYL.